A single sample gave rise to the 9 T cell receptor beta chains below, sequenced in a study of blood T cell repertoires in COVID-19. Sequenced by immunoSEQ multiplex PCR; TCRdb stores in-frame clones only, minus some. The top ten hold 4.8% of the sample, which has about 38,000 clones, 85% seen once. What was sequenced was peripheral blood. The receptors were sampled from a man aged 50-59 years with active COVID-19.

V and J are TRBV7-6 and TRBJ2-4, with no clear D. The CDR3 is made up of 16 amino acids. V was pared by 5 bases and J by 0 bases, with 14 bases between. The V gene's germline CDR1 is SGHVS and CDR2 FNYEAQ. CDR3 nucleotides: TGTGCCAGCAGCCCGCGGCCAGCCACAGCCAAAAACATTCAGTACTTC. Protein: CASSPRPATAKNIQYF. Full variable domain (remainder filled in from reference TRBV7-6 and TRBJ2-4): GAGVSQSPRYKVTKRGQDVALRCDPISGHVSLYWYRQALGQGPEFLTYFNYEAQQDKSGLPNDRFSAERPEGSISTLTIQRTEQRDSAMYRCASSPRPATAKNIQYFGAGTRLSVL.

V is TRBV9 and J is TRBJ2-1; 7 bases map to TRBD2. This CDR3 has 15 amino acids. CDR1 is SGDLS, CDR2 YYNGEE, per germline. V shed 0 bases, J shed 5 bases, and the junction held 5 bases outside the gene matches. CDR3 loop: CASSVDLTSNNEQFF. The CDR3, as DNA: TGTGCCAGCAGCGTAGATTTGACTAGCAACAATGAGCAGTTCTTC.

For the CDR3, the DNA is TGCGCCAGCAGCCAGGCGCCCGGACAGGGAGAGACCCAGTACTTC. Protein: CASSQAPGQGETQYF. V gene TRBV4-3 combines with J gene TRBJ2-5, with 8 bases identical to TRBD1. V trimming: 3 bases; J trimming: 4 bases; junction bases outside the gene matches: 7. Germline CDR1 reads LGHNA; CDR2 reads YSLEER. The CDR3 consists of 15 residues.

The rearrangement links TRBV4-3 to TRBJ1-1; the D gene is possibly TRBD1 (6 bases). The V and J ends lost 0 bases and 1 base respectively, with 12 bases between them. This CDR3 has 16 amino acids. Per the germline V gene, CDR1 is LGHNA and CDR2 is YSLEER. The DNA for the CDR3 is TGCGCCAGCAGCCAAGATAGGAGGGGGGGGAACACTGAAGCTTTCTTT. Its protein is CASSQDRRGGNTEAFF.

The chain combines TRBV4-3 with TRBJ1-1, with D possibly being TRBD1 (5 bases). The germline gives CDR1 LGHNA, CDR2 YSLEER. The CDR3 contains 15 residues. Trimming removed 0 bases from V and 1 base from J, with 9 bases in between. This CDR3 is CASSQDRQGNTEAFF. The CDR3 region has the DNA TGCGCCAGCAGCCAAGATCGGCAGGGGAACACTGAAGCTTTCTTT.

The V gene is TRBV7-2, the J gene TRBJ2-7; D not resolved. V lost 2 bases to trimming and J lost 3 bases, with 8 bases between them. The CDR3 is 13 amino acids. CDR1 SGHTA and CDR2 FQGNSA come from the germline V gene. The DNA of the CDR3 is TGTGCCAGCAGCTTAACAAGAAGCTACGAGCAGTACTTC. This encodes CASSLTRSYEQYF.

This sequence joins TRBV7-9 and TRBJ2-3, with D possibly matching TRBD1 (5 bases). Germline V gene lookup returns CDR1 SEHNR and CDR2 FQNEAQ (reference sequence). This CDR3 has 14 amino acids. The ends were cut back, 3 bases at V and 2 bases at J, with 9 bases in the middle. CDR3 amino acids: CASSFLRVTDTQYF. DNA of the CDR3: TGTGCCAGCAGCTTCCTCAGGGTCACAGATACGCAGTATTTT.

The rearrangement uses TRBV4-2 and TRBJ2-3, with 10 positions matching TRBD2. The CDR3 loop spans 18 amino acids. Germline V CDR1 and CDR2: LGHNA, YNFKEQ. With V trimmed by 4 bases and J by 2 bases, 12 bases remained unmatched. For the CDR3, the DNA is TGTGCCAGCAGCCTTCCGAGCGGGGGGGGCCCCCCCACAGATACGCAGTATTTT. Translating gives CASSLPSGGGPPTDTQYF.

This chain uses TRBV18 with TRBJ2-5, with 10 bases that match TRBD2. Per germline, CDR1 KGHSH and CDR2 LQKENI. The CDR3 spans 18 residues. V lost 3 bases, J lost 2 bases, and 12 bases stayed unmatched. DNA of the CDR3: TGTGCCAGCTCACCGGCTTTTCGGGTAGCGGGGGGTCAAGAGACCCAGTACTTC. Amino acids: CASSPAFRVAGGQETQYF.